The present T cell receptor (beta chain) was sequenced within a study of blood T cell repertoires in COVID-19. Study at large: Acute and convalescent COVID-19 samples came from the United States, Italy and Spain. The analysed material was cDNA or gDNA that came from T cells, B-cell-depleted T cells, or PBMCs.

Authors' processing steps: The assay estimated nucleated cells by amplifying reference gene primers. Sequencing was performed with immunoSEQ multiplex PCR; in TCRdb, only in-frame clones are kept and a portion is missing. Clone size and V and J calls were adopted from that table, with D and trimming inferred from the DNA. Here the sample spans 140,000 or so clones, about 85% being singletons. The CDR3 runs 18 residues. V trimming: 2 bases; J trimming: 3 bases; junction bases outside the gene matches: 13. Germline CDR1 and CDR2: SGHVS and FQNEAQ. The chain couples TRBV7-8 to TRBJ1-3; TRBD1 matches at 7 bases. Sequenced material: peripheral blood. This receptor was taken from a human donor with acute or convalescent COVID-19. The donor label of this sample is uncertain. The CDR3 here is CASSLSVTGSGDGNTIYF. The CDR3 DNA is TGTGCCAGCAGCTTATCGGTGACAGGGTCGGGGGATGGAAACACCATATATTTT.